Listed here are 29 T cell receptor beta chains from one sample, sequenced in a study of T cells in localized non-small cell lung cancer. Clones were read by immunoSEQ multiplex PCR, and TCRdb kept only the in-frame ones, dropping some. The sample consists of about 33,000 clones, 80% of them appearing once. This specimen consisted of peripheral blood, obtained before any cancer treatment. Every receptor here comes from a male donor at least 60 years old with stage III squamous cell lung carcinoma.

The genes are TRBV7-3 and TRBJ2-2; unclear D gene. Trimming pared 3 bases from V and 7 bases from J, leaving 9 bases between. The germline V gene encodes CDR1 SGHTA and CDR2 FQGTGA. CDR3 length equals 13 residues. Here the CDR3 DNA reads TGTGCCAGCAGCTTCGGCAACGTCGGGGAGCTGTTTTTT. Protein sequence: CASSFGNVGELFF. The full variable domain, in which reference TRBV7-3 and TRBJ2-2 provide the parts outside the CDR3, is GAGVSQTPSNKVTEKGKYVELRCDPISGHTALYWYRQSLGQGPEFLIYFQGTGAADDSGLPNDRFFAVRPEGSVSTLKIQRTERGDSAVYLCASSFGNVGELFFGEGSRLTVL.

CDR3 region: CASSVSTGNTEAFF. Here the CDR3 DNA reads TGTGCCAGCAGTGTCTCAACGGGGAACACTGAAGCTTTCTTT. V gene TRBV6-6 combines with J gene TRBJ1-1; D is unclear. Trimming left V 5 bases short and J 1 base short, with 11 bases between. This CDR3 is 14 amino acids long. CDR1 is MNHNY, CDR2 SVGAGI, per germline (reference sequence).

The chain links TRBV4-2 to TRBJ2-1, with a weak D call TRBD2 (6 bases). This CDR3 spans 16 amino acids. V lost 3 bases and J 8 bases, leaving 20 bases between the germline ends. In germline, CDR1 is LGHNA, CDR2 YNFKEQ. CDR3 DNA sequence: TGTGCCAGCAGCCAGATAAGGGGACTCCTCGGCCATGAGCAGTTCTTC. It yields the protein CASSQIRGLLGHEQFF.

This clone was detected a few times. The chain joins TRBV19 to TRBJ1-6, with a weak D call TRBD1 (5 bases). CDR3 size: 16 residues. Trimming removed 6 bases at V and 0 bases at J, with 12 bases between. CDR1 is LNHDA and CDR2 is SQIVND in the germline V gene (reference sequence). DNA for the CDR3: TGTGCCAGTAGCCCACACAGGAGCTCCTATAATTCACCCCTCCACTTT. Protein sequence: CASSPHRSSYNSPLHF.

The chain combines TRBV18 with TRBJ1-1; no clear D gene. Looked up from germline, CDR1 is KGHSH and CDR2 is LQKENI. V was cut by 4 bases and J by 3 bases, with 12 bases left in between. This CDR3 is 14 amino acids long. The DNA for the CDR3 is TGTGCCAGCTCACTCTCCGGGCGGGACACTGAAGCTTTCTTT. Translating it yields CASSLSGRDTEAFF.

This clone came up a few times. The CDR3 DNA follows: TGTGCCAGCAGCTTCCTTGGGGGTGGGACAGGGCTCATCAGCTCTGAAGCTTTCTTT. It specifies CASSFLGGGTGLISSEAFF. The chain carries TRBV27 and TRBJ1-1; TRBD1 matches 9 bases. Trimming cost V 6 bases and J 6 bases; bases outside gene matches: 23. Germline CDR1 is MNHEY and CDR2 is SMNVEV (reference sequence). The CDR3 has 19 residues.

The V gene is TRBV19, the J gene TRBJ1-1; D is uncertain. This CDR3 region has 13 residues. Germline V gene lookup returns CDR1 LNHDA and CDR2 SQIVND (reference sequence). V lost 3 bases and J 7 bases, leaving 12 bases between the germline ends. This chain's CDR3 is CASSILGEGEAFF. CDR3 DNA sequence: TGTGCCAGTAGTATTCTTGGGGAGGGTGAAGCTTTCTTT.

This clone showed up just once. The V and J genes are TRBV18 and TRBJ1-2, with 8 bases that match TRBD1. Germline V gives CDR1 KGHSH, CDR2 LQKENI. V shed 2 bases, J shed 3 bases, and the junction held 2 bases outside the gene matches. The CDR3 is made up of 14 amino acids. The CDR3: CASSPGTGDYGYTF. CDR3 nucleotides: TGTGCCAGCTCACCAGGGACAGGAGACTATGGCTACACCTTC.

J is TRBJ1-6 and V is TRBV6-6; D might be TRBD1 (6 bases). In germline, CDR1 is MNHNY, CDR2 SVGAGI (reference sequence). This CDR3 contains 16 residues. Trimming took off 2 bases at V and 5 bases at J, with 13 bases between the two ends. The CDR3 DNA sequence: TGTGCCAGCAGTTACACGTTGGGGGGCGATAATTCACCCCTCCACTTT. Translation: CASSYTLGGDNSPLHF.

In DNA, the CDR3 is TGTGCCAGCAGCTTAGACGGGACAGGGGTAATCGGAGAGAACACTGAAGCTTTCTTT. The encoded protein is CASSLDGTGVIGENTEAFF. The V call is TRBV11-1, the J call TRBJ1-1, with 10 bases that match TRBD1. Unmatched junction bases numbered 12, after V lost 1 base and J lost 1 base. The CDR3 contains 19 residues. CDR1 and CDR2 from the germline V gene are SGHAT and FQDESV (reference sequence).

There are a few counts of this clone. This chain joins TRBV7-8 and TRBJ1-1, with 7 bases that match TRBD1. With V trimmed by 8 bases and J by 1 base, 10 bases remained unmatched. The CDR3 totals 15 residues. Germline-derived CDR1 and CDR2 are SGHVS and FQNEAQ. In DNA form, the CDR3 reads TGTGCCAGCTCTGAATCAGGGGGTTCGAACACTGAAGCTTTCTTT. Translating it yields CASSESGGSNTEAFF.

This clone was seen only a few times. The chain has TRBV4-1 and TRBJ1-5; D not certain. CDR3 length equals 13 residues. Trimming took 5 bases from V and 6 from J, leaving 11 bases between them. Per germline, CDR1 MGHRA and CDR2 YSYEKL. The CDR3, as DNA: TGCGCCAGCAGCAGAATCGACGGTCAGCCCCAGCATTTT. Translation: CASSRIDGQPQHF.

This rearrangement joins TRBV7-2 to TRBJ2-1; a possible D gene is TRBD2 (6 bases). CDR1 SGHTA and CDR2 FQGNSA come from the germline V gene. The germline V and J ends were trimmed by 5 bases and 3 bases, with 17 bases remaining between them. The CDR3 length is 16 residues. CDR3 amino acids: CASSRESGVNYNEQFF. The CDR3 DNA reads TGTGCCAGCAGCCGCGAGTCGGGGGTCAACTACAATGAGCAGTTCTTC.

This clone was detected only once. This rearrangement joins TRBV27 to TRBJ1-2; 8 bases agree with TRBD1. Trimming removed 10 bases from V and 2 bases from J; junction bases left unmatched: 3. Germline V gives CDR1 MNHEY, CDR2 SMNVEV (reference sequence). The CDR3 length is 12 residues. This CDR3 reads CATYRGNYGYTF. In DNA, the CDR3 is TGTGCCACCTACAGGGGGAACTATGGCTACACCTTC.

The chain links TRBV9 to TRBJ1-1, with D possibly being TRBD1 (5 bases). Germline V CDR1 and CDR2: SGDLS, YYNGEE. Trimming stripped 0 bases from V and 1 base from J, with 7 bases between. This CDR3 spans 14 amino acids. This CDR3 reads CASSVVQGNTEAFF. CDR3 coding DNA: TGTGCCAGCAGCGTAGTTCAGGGGAACACTGAAGCTTTCTTT.

The chain is built from TRBV5-4 and TRBJ2-5, with 11 bases matching TRBD2. The junction had 9 bases not matched to a gene; V was cut back by 3 bases and J by 5 bases. The CDR3 length is 16 residues. Germline lookup yields CDR1 SGHNT and CDR2 YYREEE (reference sequence). The DNA of the CDR3 is TGTGCCAGCAGCTCGGACCTAGCGGGGGGCCGGGAGACCCAGTACTTC. Amino acids: CASSSDLAGGRETQYF.

The chain is built from TRBV18 and TRBJ1-4; tentative D call: TRBD1 (5 bases). The CDR3 is 15 amino acids. V gave up 3 bases and J gave up 4 bases, with 12 bases separating them. CDR1 KGHSH and CDR2 LQKENI come from the germline V gene. CDR3 bases: TGTGCCAGCTCACCTGGGAATAGGGGTAATGAAAAACTGTTTTTT. It encodes CASSPGNRGNEKLFF.

The chain has TRBV29-1 and TRBJ1-3; unclear D gene. This CDR3 contains 14 residues. V was trimmed by 4 bases and J by 4 bases, leaving 14 bases between them. The germline gives CDR1 SQVTM, CDR2 ANQGSEA. The CDR3 DNA reads as TGCAGCGTTGCGGTGGGTGCGGTGGGAAACACCATATATTTT. The encoded protein is CSVAVGAVGNTIYF.

This chain uses TRBV5-4 with TRBJ1-1, with a weak D call TRBD1 (5 bases). Trimming took 5 bases from V and 4 from J, leaving 15 bases between them. The CDR3 spans 14 residues. Germline V gene data show CDR1 as SGHNT and CDR2 as YYREEE (reference sequence). This CDR3 is CASRTGMGLTEAFF. The CDR3 nucleotides read TGTGCCAGCAGAACGGGAATGGGGCTCACTGAAGCTTTCTTT.

A few counts support this clone. The V and J genes are TRBV6-5 and TRBJ1-2; D is uncertain. The V gene lost 6 bases and the J gene lost 0 bases, with 8 bases spanning the gap. Germline V gene lookup returns CDR1 MNHEY and CDR2 SVGAGI. The CDR3 is 13 residues long. The CDR3 DNA is TGTGCCAGCAGCCTAGCAGCTAACTATGGCTACACCTTC. It codes for CASSLAANYGYTF.

As DNA, the CDR3 is TGTGCCAGCTCACAGGACAGGCCCTCTGGAAACACCATATATTTT. Its translation is CASSQDRPSGNTIYF. The V gene is TRBV18, the J gene TRBJ1-3, with TRBD1 matching over 7 bases. Per the germline V gene, CDR1 is KGHSH and CDR2 is LQKENI. Unmatched junction bases numbered 3, after V lost 4 bases and J lost 0 bases. There are 15 residues in the CDR3.

The chain carries TRBV7-9 and TRBJ2-3, with D possibly TRBD2 on 6 matching bases. Looked up from germline, CDR1 is SEHNR and CDR2 is FQNEAQ (reference sequence). The CDR3 has 16 residues. V was cut by 5 bases and J by 5 bases, with 20 bases left in between. CDR3 loop: CASSPRLGGARDTQYF. The CDR3 region has the DNA TGTGCCAGCAGCCCCCGACTAGGAGGGGCACGAGATACGCAGTATTTT.

The V gene is TRBV6-5, the J gene TRBJ1-6, with no clear D. Germline V lookup: CDR1 MNHEY, CDR2 SVGAGI. Trimming took off 8 bases at V and 9 bases at J, with 14 bases between the two ends. CDR3 length: 13 amino acids. CDR3 in amino acids: CASSVGFGSPLHF. CDR3 coding DNA: TGTGCCAGCTCAGTCGGGTTTGGTTCACCCCTCCACTTT.

The chain uses TRBV5-5 and TRBJ1-4; 9 positions match TRBD1. Germline CDR1 is SGHKS and CDR2 is YYEKEE (reference sequence). This CDR3 contains 15 residues. Germline trimming cut 2 bases from V and 6 bases from J; bases unmatched to any gene: 5. The DNA of the CDR3 is TGTGCCAGCAGCTTCTTGGGACAGGGTTATGAAAAACTGTTTTTT. Protein sequence: CASSFLGQGYEKLFF.

The CDR3 DNA reads TGTGCCAGCAGTTGGACAGCCCGGAATCAGCCCCAGCATTTT. Translation gives CASSWTARNQPQHF. The V and J genes are TRBV28 and TRBJ1-5; tentatively, D is TRBD1 (6 bases). In germline, CDR1 is MDHEN, CDR2 SYDVKM. The CDR3 totals 14 residues. V shed 4 bases and J shed 4 bases, with 11 bases lying between them.

This chain joins TRBV27 and TRBJ1-1; possibly TRBD1 for D (5 bases). The CDR3 has 17 residues. The germline V gene encodes CDR1 MNHEY and CDR2 SMNVEV (reference sequence). Trimming left V 2 bases short and J 0 bases short, with 16 bases between. CDR3 sequence (DNA): TGTGCCAGCAGTTTAGGTTGGCAGGGAAGAATGAACACTGAAGCTTTCTTT. It codes for CASSLGWQGRMNTEAFF.

The rearrangement links TRBV6-1 to TRBJ1-6; a possible D gene is TRBD1 (6 bases). CDR3 size: 15 residues. V was cut by 2 bases and J by 7 bases, with 12 bases left in between. Germline values: CDR1 MNHNS, CDR2 SASEGT. CDR3 DNA sequence: TGTGCCAGCAGTGAATCAGGACAGATAAATTCACCCCTCCACTTT. Translating gives CASSESGQINSPLHF.

The gene calls are TRBV9 and TRBJ2-3; 14 positions agree with TRBD2. Germline CDR1 is SGDLS and CDR2 is YYNGEE. This CDR3 is built from 16 residues. With 3 bases clipped from V and 2 bases from J, the junction kept 2 bases outside the gene matches. The CDR3 coding sequence is TGTGCCAGCAGCGGGACTAGCGGGAGGATCACAGATACGCAGTATTTT. Translating gives CASSGTSGRITDTQYF.

The chain links TRBV12-5 to TRBJ1-2, with a possible D match to TRBD1 (5 bases). V was trimmed by 6 bases and J by 3 bases, leaving 11 bases between them. This CDR3 spans 13 amino acids. The germline CDR1 and CDR2 sequences are LGHNT and FRNRAP. CDR3 bases: TGTGCTAGTGGAACAGGTTGGGACTATGGCTACACCTTC. Its protein product is CASGTGWDYGYTF.